These 26 T cell receptor beta chains originate from one sample sequenced in a study of CD8+ T cells in alopecia areata. As for treatment: oral pan-JAK inhibitor, 5-10 mg twice daily. Extracted RNA was reverse transcribed into cDNA, the sequencing template. Sequencing used immunoSEQ multiplex PCR; TCRdb keeps in-frame clones, though not all of them. The sample lists 40,000 to 45,000 clones, roughly 89% occurring once. Sequencing was performed on CD8+ T cells sorted from blood, taken at week 24, from a patient treated with tofacitinib. Receptors were obtained from a human donor with alopecia areata.

The count of this clone is one. This chain links TRBV7-9 with TRBJ2-7; 9 bases fit TRBD2. Germline-derived CDR1 and CDR2 are SEHNR and FQNEAQ (reference sequence). This CDR3 region has 17 residues. With V trimmed by 5 bases and J by 0 bases, 11 bases remained unmatched. CDR3 coding DNA: TGTGCCAGCAGCCCATCCACGCTAGCGGGGAGCTCCTACGAGCAGTACTTC. It encodes CASSPSTLAGSSYEQYF.

The chain links TRBV6-1 to TRBJ2-1, with TRBD2 matching 8 bases. Looked up from germline, CDR1 is MNHNS and CDR2 is SASEGT. CDR3 length: 15 residues. Unmatched junction bases numbered 8, after V lost 6 bases and J lost 4 bases. The CDR3 region is CASSPSSGAYNEQFF. For the CDR3, the DNA is TGTGCCAGCAGCCCCAGTAGCGGGGCATACAATGAGCAGTTCTTC.

V gene TRBV2 combines with J gene TRBJ2-5, with 8 nucleotides matching TRBD2. This CDR3 has 12 amino acids. CDR1 SNHLY and CDR2 FYNNEI come from the germline V gene. Germline trimming cut 6 bases from V and 3 bases from J; bases unmatched to any gene: 0. CDR3 sequence: CASRGLEETQYF. The CDR3 DNA reads as TGTGCCAGCAGGGGACTAGAAGAGACCCAGTACTTC.

This clone was observed a handful of times. The rearrangement uses TRBV29-1 and TRBJ2-3, with TRBD2 matching 8 bases. This CDR3 has 14 amino acids. With V trimmed by 1 base and J by 2 bases, 2 bases remained unmatched. CDR1 SQVTM and CDR2 ANQGSEA come from the germline V gene. CDR3 sequence reads: CSVEGGGLTDTQYF. For the CDR3, the DNA is TGCAGCGTTGAAGGCGGGGGGCTCACAGATACGCAGTATTTT.

This sequence joins TRBV11-2 and TRBJ1-1; no clear D gene. Trimming removed 6 bases at V and 1 base at J, with 12 bases between. From germline, CDR1 is SGHAT and CDR2 FQNNGV. The CDR3 has 14 residues. In nucleotides, the CDR3 is TGTGCCAGCAGTCGACGATTTTCGAACACTGAAGCTTTCTTT. As protein: CASSRRFSNTEAFF.

The gene calls are TRBV28 and TRBJ2-7; 8 bases are a match to TRBD1. The ends lost 5 bases at V and 6 bases at J; junction bases unmatched: 9. The germline V gene has CDR1 MDHEN and CDR2 SYDVKM. There are 14 residues in the CDR3. In DNA form, the CDR3 reads TGTGCCAGCAGTGGCAGGGGGCGAGTCCTCGAGCAGTACTTC. Translating it yields CASSGRGRVLEQYF.

The V and J genes are TRBV19 and TRBJ2-7; TRBD1 might be the D (6 bases). Trimming took 4 bases from V and 2 from J, leaving 18 bases between them. The CDR3 has 16 amino acids. From germline, CDR1 is LNHDA and CDR2 SQIVND (reference sequence). Here the CDR3 reads CASSTQEGDEPYEQYF. DNA of the CDR3: TGTGCCAGTAGTACCCAAGAGGGGGACGAACCCTACGAGCAGTACTTC. The full variable domain, in which reference TRBV19 and TRBJ2-7 provide the parts outside the CDR3, is DGGITQSPKYLFRKEGQNVTLSCEQNLNHDAMYWYRQDPGQGLRLIYYSQIVNDFQKGDIAEGYSVSREKKESFPLTVTSAQKNPTAFYLCASSTQEGDEPYEQYFGPGTRLTVT.

The rearrangement links TRBV29-1 to TRBJ2-2; no firm D call. CDR3 length: 10 amino acids. Trimming pared 5 bases from V and 5 bases from J, leaving 3 bases between. Germline V gives CDR1 SQVTM, CDR2 ANQGSEA. The CDR3 reads CSVRTGELFF. CDR3 in DNA: TGCAGCGTTAGGACCGGGGAGCTGTTTTTT.

The chain couples TRBV27 to TRBJ2-2; D is possibly TRBD2 (6 bases). Germline assignment: CDR1 MNHEY and CDR2 SMNVEV (reference sequence). CDR3 size: 12 residues. Between the trimmed V and J ends, which lost 8 bases and 6 bases, there was a span of 10 bases. CDR3 loop: CASFGEAGELFF. In DNA form, the CDR3 reads TGTGCCAGCTTCGGGGAGGCCGGGGAGCTGTTTTTT.

V gene TRBV28 combines with J gene TRBJ2-7; D remains unclear. The CDR3 has 14 amino acids. The germline V gene encodes CDR1 MDHEN and CDR2 SYDVKM. V was clipped by 3 bases and J by 3 bases, with 12 bases between them. The CDR3 nucleotides read TGTGCCAGCAGTTTCAGCAGACCCATCTACGAGCAGTACTTC. Its translation: CASSFSRPIYEQYF.

The rearrangement uses TRBV7-9 and TRBJ1-1; possibly TRBD1 for D (5 bases). CDR3 length equals 19 residues. Germline V CDR1 and CDR2: SEHNR, FQNEAQ (reference sequence). Trimming left V 5 bases short and J 0 bases short, with 25 bases between. CDR3 in amino acids: CASSRPTEKPGPMNTEAFF. CDR3 DNA: TGTGCCAGCAGCAGACCAACCGAGAAACCGGGGCCCATGAACACTGAAGCTTTCTTT.

CDR3 protein: CASSVGRVEIIGELFF. The CDR3 DNA sequence: TGTGCCAGCAGCGTAGGCAGGGTCGAGATTATCGGGGAGCTGTTTTTT. This chain connects TRBV9 to TRBJ2-2, with a tentative D call TRBD1 (5 bases). The CDR3 runs to 16 residues. CDR1 is SGDLS, CDR2 YYNGEE, per germline. V shed 0 bases and J shed 7 bases, with 16 bases lying between them. Full variable domain (missing parts from reference TRBV9 and TRBJ2-2): DSGVTQTPKHLITATGQRVTLRCSPRSGDLSVYWYQQSLDQGLQFLIQYYNGEERAKGNILERFSAQQFPDLHSELNLSSLELGDSALYFCASSVGRVEIIGELFFGEGSRLTVL.

The V call is TRBV4-2, the J call TRBJ2-1; 7 bases fit TRBD1. The CDR3 spans 15 residues. Germline CDR1 is LGHNA and CDR2 is YNFKEQ. V dropped 6 bases and J dropped 2; count of bases not matched to a gene: 7. CDR3 protein: CASRPGTEPYNEQFF. The CDR3 DNA sequence: TGTGCCAGCAGGCCGGGGACAGAACCCTACAATGAGCAGTTCTTC.

V is TRBV7-9 and J is TRBJ1-1; weak D call: TRBD1 (5 bases). V was shortened by 0 bases and J by 3 bases, with 8 bases between the two germline ends. Looked up from germline, CDR1 is SEHNR and CDR2 is FQNEAQ (reference sequence). This CDR3 contains 14 residues. CDR3 amino acids: CASSLAGVDTEAFF. The CDR3 coding sequence is TGTGCCAGCAGCTTAGCAGGGGTCGACACTGAAGCTTTCTTT.

The chain recombines TRBV4-3 with TRBJ2-1, with a weak D call TRBD2 (6 bases). The CDR3 extends over 15 amino acids. Germline CDR1 LGHNA, CDR2 YSLEER. V dropped 3 bases and J dropped 7 bases, with 16 bases sitting between them. The CDR3 region has the DNA TGCGCCAGCAGCCACGAAAGCCCTAGCGCAAATGAGCAGTTCTTC. It yields the protein CASSHESPSANEQFF.

This clone was recorded a few times. The V call is TRBV29-1, the J call TRBJ2-2, with D tentatively TRBD1 (6 bases). The V end was cut by 3 bases, the J end by 5 bases, with 13 bases between. This CDR3 contains 14 residues. Per the germline V gene, CDR1 is SQVTM and CDR2 is ANQGSEA. The DNA of the CDR3 is TGCAGCGTTGACCAGGGGCAAGAAACCGGGGAGCTGTTTTTT. This codes for CSVDQGQETGELFF.

The CDR3 reads CASSLLSLGQGHGDEQFF. CDR3 sequence (DNA): TGTGCCAGCAGCTTATTATCCCTGGGACAGGGCCACGGCGATGAGCAGTTCTTC. The rearrangement joins TRBV7-2 to TRBJ2-1, with 9 bases that match TRBD1. The CDR3 runs to 18 residues. In germline, CDR1 is SGHTA, CDR2 FQGNSA. V shed 2 bases, J shed 8 bases, and the junction held 16 bases outside the gene matches.

The rearrangement uses TRBV27 and TRBJ1-5, with TRBD1 as a possible D gene (5 bases). Trimming removed 6 bases at V and 3 bases at J, with 12 bases between. Germline CDR1 is MNHEY and CDR2 is SMNVEV (reference sequence). The length of the CDR3 is 14 residues. CDR3: CASSRDGVNQPQHF. For the CDR3, the DNA is TGTGCCAGCAGCCGGGACGGTGTCAATCAGCCCCAGCATTTT.

The V gene is TRBV7-9, the J gene TRBJ2-1; 7 bases are a match to TRBD2. CDR3 length: 14 amino acids. Per germline, CDR1 SEHNR and CDR2 FQNEAQ (reference sequence). V was clipped by 5 bases and J by 3 bases; unmatched bases: 4. The DNA of the CDR3 is TGTGCCAGCAGCCCAAGCGGGGTCTACAATGAGCAGTTCTTC. It yields the protein CASSPSGVYNEQFF.

J is TRBJ2-2 and V is TRBV19, with 8 positions matching TRBD1. This CDR3 is 18 amino acids long. Germline CDR1 and CDR2: LNHDA and SQIVND (reference sequence). Trimming cost V 1 base and J 1 base; bases outside gene matches: 8. The CDR3 sequence is CASSIGRYGQGNTGELFF. The CDR3 coding sequence is TGTGCCAGTAGTATAGGGAGGTACGGACAGGGGAACACCGGGGAGCTGTTTTTT.

The V call is TRBV7-9, the J call TRBJ2-7; the D gene is possibly TRBD2 (6 bases). With 5 bases removed from V and 6 bases from J, the gap between germline ends came to 14 bases. The germline gives CDR1 SEHNR, CDR2 FQNEAQ (reference sequence). The CDR3 length is 13 residues. Here the CDR3 DNA reads TGTGCCAGCAGCCAACTGGGGGGACGCGAGCAGTACTTC. Protein: CASSQLGGREQYF.

This clone was recorded once. J is TRBJ2-5 and V is TRBV7-9; TRBD2 agrees at 12 bases. Per the germline V gene, CDR1 is SEHNR and CDR2 is FQNEAQ (reference sequence). Unmatched junction bases numbered 13, after V lost 5 bases and J lost 3 bases. This CDR3 is 18 amino acids long. As DNA, the CDR3 is TGTGCCAGCAGCCCTAGACTAGCGGGGGTCGATTGGGAAGAGACCCAGTACTTC. Protein sequence: CASSPRLAGVDWEETQYF.

This chain connects TRBV14 to TRBJ1-2; D ambiguous. Germline CDR1 SGHDN, CDR2 FVKESK. The CDR3 extends over 14 amino acids. V lost 4 bases and J 0 bases, leaving 9 bases between the germline ends. In nucleotides, the CDR3 is TGTGCCAGCAGCCGAGTTACAGCTAACTATGGCTACACCTTC. It yields the protein CASSRVTANYGYTF.

This sequence joins TRBV7-9 and TRBJ2-1; the D gene could be TRBD1 or TRBD2 (6 bases each). This CDR3 has 12 residues. Germline V CDR1 and CDR2: SEHNR, FQNEAQ (reference sequence). Trimming shortened V by 1 base and J by 14 bases, and 12 bases separated the two germline ends. CDR3 amino acids: CASSLGSGEEFF. CDR3 bases: TGTGCCAGCAGCTTAGGATCAGGGGAGGAGTTCTTC.

The V and J genes are TRBV9 and TRBJ2-2; 13 bases align to TRBD2. The CDR3 consists of 16 residues. V lost 3 bases, J lost 7 bases, and 6 bases stayed unmatched. Germline V gives CDR1 SGDLS, CDR2 YYNGEE. In DNA form, the CDR3 reads TGTGCCAGCAGCGCGGGACTAGCGGGAATGGTCGGGGAGCTGTTTTTT. As protein: CASSAGLAGMVGELFF.

The rearrangement joins TRBV5-1 to TRBJ2-3; 7 bases agree with TRBD2. CDR3 size: 16 residues. CDR1 is SGHRS and CDR2 is YFSETQ in the germline V gene. V shed 4 bases and J 2 bases; nucleotides not matched to a gene: 10. CDR3 in amino acids: CASSMFSGADTDTQYF. The CDR3 DNA reads as TGCGCCAGCAGCATGTTCAGCGGGGCTGACACAGATACGCAGTATTTT.